A selection of T cell receptor beta chains follows, all from one sample in a study of cytomegalovirus exposure and HLA in healthy donors. Only in-frame clones appear in the TCRdb table, and some are missing; sequencing was by immunoSEQ multiplex PCR. The sample includes under 200,000 clones, about nine tenths of them seen just once. Material: PBMCs. Source of these receptors: a boy aged 2 to 10 in good health and CMV-seronegative. Each CDR3 is given with its conserved first and last residue. D genes are given only for firm matches. Size is stated for part of the rows, as once, few or many counts, or as a class when the clone is expanded.

d_gene: NA; len: 14; abundance: NA; j_gene: TRBJ2-7; v_gene: TRBV6-1; CDR3nt: TGTGCCAGCAGTCCCCAGCAGGTGGGCTACGAGCAGTACTTC; CDR3aa: CASSPQQVGYEQYF
d_gene: NA; len: 13; abundance: NA; j_gene: TRBJ2-5; v_gene: TRBV5-1; CDR3nt: TGCGCCAGCAGCCCGGCGGTCCAAGAGACCCAGTACTTC; CDR3aa: CASSPAVQETQYF
d_gene: TRBD2; len: 15; abundance: NA; j_gene: TRBJ2-7; v_gene: TRBV11-2; CDR3nt: TGTGCCAGCAGCTTAAATGTAGCGGGGGACTACGAGCAGTACTTC; CDR3aa: CASSLNVAGDYEQYF
d_gene: NA; len: 14; abundance: NA; j_gene: TRBJ2-7; v_gene: TRBV6-6; CDR3nt: TGTGCCAGCAGTTACTCGGGCACCTACTACGAGCAGTACTTC; CDR3aa: CASSYSGTYYEQYF
d_gene: TRBD2; len: 13; abundance: NA; j_gene: TRBJ2-1; v_gene: TRBV14; CDR3nt: TGTGCCAGCAGCCAAGGACTAGCGAACGAGCAGTTCTTC; CDR3aa: CASSQGLANEQFF
d_gene: NA; len: 12; abundance: NA; j_gene: TRBJ1-5; v_gene: TRBV18; CDR3nt: TGTGCCAGCTCACTTATCGATCAGCCCCAGCATTTT; CDR3aa: CASSLIDQPQHF
d_gene: TRBD1; len: 15; abundance: NA; j_gene: TRBJ1-3; v_gene: TRBV5-1; CDR3nt: TGCGCCAGCAGCCCGGGGACAGCCCCTGGAAACACCATATATTTT; CDR3aa: CASSPGTAPGNTIYF
d_gene: NA; len: 14; abundance: NA; j_gene: TRBJ1-6; v_gene: TRBV28; CDR3nt: TGTGCCAGCAGTTTCAGGGGCCGTAATTCACCCCTCCACTTT; CDR3aa: CASSFRGRNSPLHF
d_gene: NA; len: 13; abundance: NA; j_gene: TRBJ2-3; v_gene: TRBV2; CDR3nt: TGTGCCAGCAGGGCGGGACTCACAGATACGCAGTATTTT; CDR3aa: CASRAGLTDTQYF
d_gene: TRBD2; len: 16; abundance: NA; j_gene: TRBJ2-1; v_gene: TRBV4-2; CDR3nt: TGTGCCAGCAGCCAAGTGGCGGGGGGGCCTGTAAATGAGCAGTTCTTC; CDR3aa: CASSQVAGGPVNEQFF
d_gene: TRBD2; len: 14; abundance: NA; j_gene: TRBJ2-7; v_gene: TRBV9; CDR3nt: TGTGCCAGCAGCGCCCGAGCGGGGTTGGACGAGCAGTACTTC; CDR3aa: CASSARAGLDEQYF
d_gene: TRBD2; len: 16; abundance: NA; j_gene: TRBJ2-1; v_gene: TRBV5-1; CDR3nt: TGCGCCAGCAGCCCCAGGTTAGCGGGGGGCTACAATGAGCAGTTCTTC; CDR3aa: CASSPRLAGGYNEQFF
d_gene: NA; len: 14; abundance: NA; j_gene: TRBJ2-7; v_gene: TRBV9; CDR3nt: TGTGCCAGCAGCGTAGATCCAGGGAACTACGAGCAGTACTTC; CDR3aa: CASSVDPGNYEQYF
d_gene: NA; len: 11; abundance: NA; j_gene: TRBJ2-7; v_gene: TRBV30; CDR3nt: TGTGCCTGGGACACCTACTACGAGCAGTACTTC; CDR3aa: CAWDTYYEQYF
d_gene: NA; len: 14; abundance: NA; j_gene: TRBJ1-1; v_gene: TRBV6-5; CDR3nt: TGTGCCAGCAGTGACCAGGGTATAGGGACTGAAGCTTTCTTT; CDR3aa: CASSDQGIGTEAFF
d_gene: TRBD1; len: 14; abundance: NA; j_gene: TRBJ1-5; v_gene: TRBV27; CDR3nt: TGTGCCAGCAGGACAGGGGGGGGATATCAGCCCCAGCATTTT; CDR3aa: CASRTGGGYQPQHF
d_gene: NA; len: 13; abundance: NA; j_gene: TRBJ2-7; v_gene: TRBV7-8; CDR3nt: TGTGCCAGCAGCTTAGGCCCAGGGAACGAGCAGTACTTC; CDR3aa: CASSLGPGNEQYF
d_gene: NA; len: 16; abundance: NA; j_gene: TRBJ2-2; v_gene: TRBV28; CDR3nt: TGTGCCAGCAGTTTTGTCGGGACACAGAACACCGGGGAGCTGTTTTTT; CDR3aa: CASSFVGTQNTGELFF
d_gene: NA; len: 13; abundance: NA; j_gene: TRBJ1-1; v_gene: TRBV6-5; CDR3nt: TGTGCCAGCAGTCAACACAGGGTGAGTGAAGCTTTCTTT; CDR3aa: CASSQHRVSEAFF
d_gene: NA; len: 15; abundance: NA; j_gene: TRBJ2-5; v_gene: TRBV27; CDR3nt: TGTGCCAGCGGGGGGGCAGGGGATCTTCGGGAGACCCAGTACTTC; CDR3aa: CASGGAGDLRETQYF
d_gene: NA; len: 14; abundance: NA; j_gene: TRBJ2-3; v_gene: TRBV27; CDR3nt: TGTGCCAGCAGTTCTCTTACTAGCACAGATACGCAGTATTTT; CDR3aa: CASSSLTSTDTQYF
d_gene: TRBD1; len: 15; abundance: few; j_gene: TRBJ1-3; v_gene: TRBV6-1; CDR3nt: TGTGCCAGCAGCCTACAGGGGGCCTCAGGAAACACCATATATTTT; CDR3aa: CASSLQGASGNTIYF
d_gene: TRBD2; len: 18; abundance: NA; j_gene: TRBJ2-1; v_gene: TRBV27; CDR3nt: TGTGCCAGCAGTCCCGGACTAGCGGGAGGGCCAGGCTACAATGAGCAGTTCTTC; CDR3aa: CASSPGLAGGPGYNEQFF
d_gene: NA; len: 13; abundance: NA; j_gene: TRBJ2-7; v_gene: TRBV19; CDR3nt: TGTGCCAGTAGTATAGACAGGGACTACGAGCAGTACTTC; CDR3aa: CASSIDRDYEQYF
d_gene: NA; len: 15; abundance: NA; j_gene: TRBJ2-7; v_gene: TRBV7-9; CDR3nt: TGTGCCAGCAGCTCCTCCGGGAGACAGACCCTGGAGCAGTACTTC; CDR3aa: CASSSSGRQTLEQYF
d_gene: TRBD1; len: 15; abundance: NA; j_gene: TRBJ1-5; v_gene: TRBV2; CDR3nt: TGTGCCAGCATGGCAGGGGGCGCGATCCCTCAGCCCCAGCATTTT; CDR3aa: CASMAGGAIPQPQHF
d_gene: TRBD1; len: 15; abundance: once; j_gene: TRBJ2-5; v_gene: TRBV5-1; CDR3nt: TGCGCCAGCAGCTCCGGGACAGGGGTTTGGGAGACCCAGTACTTC; CDR3aa: CASSSGTGVWETQYF
d_gene: NA; len: 13; abundance: NA; j_gene: TRBJ1-3; v_gene: TRBV7-2; CDR3nt: TGTGCCAGCAGCCCAGTTCAAGGAAACACCATATATTTT; CDR3aa: CASSPVQGNTIYF
d_gene: TRBD1; len: 13; abundance: NA; j_gene: TRBJ1-4; v_gene: TRBV5-1; CDR3nt: TGCGCCAGTAGGGGACAGGGATATGAAAAACTGTTTTTT; CDR3aa: CASRGQGYEKLFF
d_gene: NA; len: 16; abundance: once; j_gene: TRBJ1-1; v_gene: TRBV11-2; CDR3nt: TGTGCCAGCAGCTTAGGGCCAGGGCTCATGAACACTGAAGCTTTCTTT; CDR3aa: CASSLGPGLMNTEAFF
d_gene: NA; len: 14; abundance: NA; j_gene: TRBJ1-1; v_gene: TRBV5-6; CDR3nt: TGTGCCAGCAGCTTGTCCTCCAGATACACTGAAGCTTTCTTT; CDR3aa: CASSLSSRYTEAFF
d_gene: NA; len: 14; abundance: NA; j_gene: TRBJ1-5; v_gene: TRBV7-6; CDR3nt: TGTGCCAGCAGCTTAGTTTCAGGGGTCCAGCCCCAGCATTTT; CDR3aa: CASSLVSGVQPQHF
d_gene: TRBD1; len: 17; abundance: once; j_gene: TRBJ2-2; v_gene: TRBV5-5; CDR3nt: TGTGCCAGCAGCTATAACCCCCAGGGGGCAGGCACCGGGGAGCTGTTTTTT; CDR3aa: CASSYNPQGAGTGELFF
d_gene: TRBD2; len: 17; abundance: once; j_gene: TRBJ2-5; v_gene: TRBV28; CDR3nt: TGTGCCAGCAGTTTCAGTAGACTAGCGGGACCGGGTGAGACCCAGTACTTC; CDR3aa: CASSFSRLAGPGETQYF
d_gene: NA; len: 14; abundance: NA; j_gene: TRBJ1-4; v_gene: TRBV7-2; CDR3nt: TGTGCCAGCAGCTCAGGGCGGAGTCATGAAAAACTGTTTTTT; CDR3aa: CASSSGRSHEKLFF
d_gene: NA; len: 12; abundance: NA; j_gene: TRBJ2-7; v_gene: TRBV4-1; CDR3nt: TGCGCCAGCAGCTCCCAGGGCTACGAGCAGTACTTC; CDR3aa: CASSSQGYEQYF
d_gene: NA; len: 13; abundance: NA; j_gene: TRBJ1-1; v_gene: TRBV27; CDR3nt: TGTGCCAGCAGTTTGGTCCGGGACACTGAAGCTTTCTTT; CDR3aa: CASSLVRDTEAFF
d_gene: NA; len: 14; abundance: NA; j_gene: TRBJ2-1; v_gene: TRBV4-1; CDR3nt: TGCGCCAGCAGCCAAGATCTGTCTTACAATGAGCAGTTCTTC; CDR3aa: CASSQDLSYNEQFF
d_gene: TRBD2; len: 16; abundance: NA; j_gene: TRBJ2-3; v_gene: TRBV5-4; CDR3nt: TGTGCCAGCAGCTCCGGGGGGGATCGGGGCACAGATACGCAGTATTTT; CDR3aa: CASSSGGDRGTDTQYF
d_gene: NA; len: 14; abundance: once; j_gene: TRBJ1-2; v_gene: TRBV5-4; CDR3nt: TGTGCCAGCAGCCCGAGGGCAGGGGACGGTGGCTACACCTTC; CDR3aa: CASSPRAGDGGYTF
d_gene: NA; len: 15; abundance: NA; j_gene: TRBJ1-6; v_gene: TRBV19; CDR3nt: TGTGCTAGCCAAAGCAGGGTCTCCTATAATTCACCCCTCCACTTT; CDR3aa: CASQSRVSYNSPLHF
d_gene: NA; len: 13; abundance: NA; j_gene: TRBJ1-1; v_gene: TRBV5-5; CDR3nt: TGTGCCAGCAGCTTTACAGGGAACACTGAAGCTTTCTTT; CDR3aa: CASSFTGNTEAFF
d_gene: TRBD2; len: 20; abundance: NA; j_gene: TRBJ2-3; v_gene: TRBV11-2; CDR3nt: TGTGCCAGCAGCTTAGATTTGCGGGGACTAGTTCCCCCCAAGATGGATACGCAGTATTTT; CDR3aa: CASSLDLRGLVPPKMDTQYF
d_gene: TRBD2; len: 15; abundance: NA; j_gene: TRBJ2-5; v_gene: TRBV27; CDR3nt: TGTGCCAGCAGTCCAGGGACTAGCGGGCAAGAGACCCAGTACTTC; CDR3aa: CASSPGTSGQETQYF
d_gene: TRBD1; len: 15; abundance: NA; j_gene: TRBJ2-2; v_gene: TRBV27; CDR3nt: TGTGCCAGCAGTTTTGGGACAGGTGGAACCGGGGAGCTGTTTTTT; CDR3aa: CASSFGTGGTGELFF
d_gene: NA; len: 18; abundance: NA; j_gene: TRBJ1-3; v_gene: TRBV29-1; CDR3nt: TGCAGCGTTCAACTAGACCTGATAGGGAACGGGTTTGGAAACACCATATATTTT; CDR3aa: CSVQLDLIGNGFGNTIYF
d_gene: NA; len: 13; abundance: NA; j_gene: TRBJ2-5; v_gene: TRBV5-1; CDR3nt: TGCGCCAGCAGCTTGGGAGGGAAAGAGACCCAGTACTTC; CDR3aa: CASSLGGKETQYF